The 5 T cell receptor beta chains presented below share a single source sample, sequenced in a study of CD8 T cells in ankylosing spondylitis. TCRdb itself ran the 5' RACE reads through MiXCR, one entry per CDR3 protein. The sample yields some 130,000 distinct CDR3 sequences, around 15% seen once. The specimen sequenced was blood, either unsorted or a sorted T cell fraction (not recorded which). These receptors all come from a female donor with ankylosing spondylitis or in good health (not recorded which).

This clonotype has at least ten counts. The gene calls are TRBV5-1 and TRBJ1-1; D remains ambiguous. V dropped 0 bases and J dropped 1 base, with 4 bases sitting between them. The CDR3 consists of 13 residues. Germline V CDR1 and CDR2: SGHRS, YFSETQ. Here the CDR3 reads CASSLAKNTEAFF. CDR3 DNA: TGCGCCAGCAGCTTGGCCAAGAACACTGAAGCTTTCTTT.

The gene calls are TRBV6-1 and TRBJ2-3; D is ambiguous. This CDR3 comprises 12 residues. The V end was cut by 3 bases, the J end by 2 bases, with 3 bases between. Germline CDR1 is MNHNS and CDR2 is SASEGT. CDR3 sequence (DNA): TGTGCCAGCAGTGAGATCACAGATACGCAGTATTTT. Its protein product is CASSEITDTQYF.

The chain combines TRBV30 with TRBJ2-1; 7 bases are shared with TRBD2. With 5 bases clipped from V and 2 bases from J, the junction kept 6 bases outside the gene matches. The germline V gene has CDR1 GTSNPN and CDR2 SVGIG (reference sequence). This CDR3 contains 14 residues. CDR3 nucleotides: TGTGCCTGGCGGGGAGGGGTAGCCTACAATGAGCAGTTCTTC. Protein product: CAWRGGVAYNEQFF.

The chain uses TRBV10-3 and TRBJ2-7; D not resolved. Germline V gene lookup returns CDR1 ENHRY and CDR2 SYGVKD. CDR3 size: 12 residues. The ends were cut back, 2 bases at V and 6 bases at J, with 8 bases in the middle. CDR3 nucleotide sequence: TGTGCCATCAGTGAGGCTTTCAGCGAGCAGTACTTC. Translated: CAISEAFSEQYF.

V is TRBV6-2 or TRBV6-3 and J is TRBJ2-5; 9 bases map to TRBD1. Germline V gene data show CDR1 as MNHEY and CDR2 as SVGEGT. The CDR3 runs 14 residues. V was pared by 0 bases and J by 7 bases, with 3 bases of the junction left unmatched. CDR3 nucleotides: TGTGCCAGCAGTTACTCCGGACAGGGGTCGACCCAGTACTTC. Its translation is CASSYSGQGSTQYF.